Sequencing of this T cell receptor (beta chain) was carried out in a study of cytomegalovirus exposure and HLA in healthy donors. CDR3 length: 13 amino acids. CDR1 SNHLY and CDR2 FYNNEI come from the germline V gene. Deletions cut 5 bases from V and 6 bases from J, with 13 bases between. It was with 60 Vbeta and 13 Jbeta primers that the PCR ran. The assay was immunoSEQ multiplex PCR, and TCRdb's table has in-frame clones only and misses some. The sample lists some 150,000 clones, 60% to 70% seen once, with roughly 6.4% in the top ten. Donors were nominally healthy when sampled, though unrecorded immune exposures were likely. For this clone: Its antigen is not known.

Study observations and caveats: Altogether, 150 to 200 TCR beta chains were recorded as cytomegalovirus-associated. Later on, a genetic analysis was performed. It linked a missense variant in DCLRE1C with V- and J-gene trimming of TCR beta.

The V call is TRBV2, the J call TRBJ1-1, with D possibly TRBD1 on 5 matching bases. The source of this sequence is a woman aged 55-70 years in good health and CMV-seropositive. Sequences were obtained from PBMCs. CDR3 in DNA: TGTGCCAGCAGTCCCGGGACTTTGGCTGAAGCTTTCTTT. This encodes CASSPGTLAEAFF. Together with reference TRBV2 and TRBJ1-1, the CDR3 gives the full variable domain: EPEVTQTPSHQVTQMGQEVILRCVPISNHLYFYWYRQILGQKVEFLVSFYNNEISEKSEIFDDQFSVERPDGSNFTLKIRSTKLEDSAMYFCASSPGTLAEAFFGQGTRLTVV.